This T cell receptor beta chain was found in a study of type 1 regulatory T cells. The overall study: This in vitro CD4 product, T-allo10, is enriched for Tr1 cells and alloantigen-specific. Broader study findings: Type 1 regulatory T cells had a more restricted TCR repertoire than non-type 1 regulatory T cells.

V was trimmed by 1 base and J by 4 bases, leaving 17 bases between them. Germline lookup yields CDR1 SGHTS and CDR2 YDEGEE. The CDR3 is 16 residues long. One entry per CDR3 protein, called by TCRdb with MiXCR from the reads. Of some 71,000 distinct CDR3 sequences in the sample, roughly 20% were seen once. Comment on this clonotype: Its antigen is still unknown.

The TCR originated in a human donor in good health. Source material: cultured type 1 regulatory T (Tr1) cells, either the whole culture or a sorted fraction (not recorded which). The chain has TRBV5-8 and TRBJ2-5; possibly TRBD1 for D (6 bases). The CDR3 DNA reads TGTGCCAGCAGCTTGCAGGGGACGTTTGCCGGAGAGACCCAGTACTTC. As protein: CASSLQGTFAGETQYF.